Each of the 18 T cell receptor beta chains below was sequenced from the same sample in a study of cytomegalovirus exposure and HLA in healthy donors. This PCR relied on a set of 60 Vbeta primers and 13 Jbeta primers. Method: immunoSEQ multiplex PCR; TCRdb's copy keeps in-frame clones and lacks some. The sample holds about 100,000 clones, roughly 77% seen once. The sequencing input was PBMCs. These receptor sequences come from a young man in good health and CMV-seronegative.

DNA for the CDR3: TGTGCCAGCAGCTTTGACAGGGGCACTGAAGCTTTCTTT. Amino acid sequence: CASSFDRGTEAFF. The rearrangement links TRBV7-2 to TRBJ1-1; 8 bases agree with TRBD1. CDR3 length: 13 residues. Germline trimming cut 3 bases from V and 4 bases from J; bases unmatched to any gene: 1. Germline CDR1 is SGHTA and CDR2 is FQGNSA.

The CDR3 nucleotides are TGTGCCAGCAGCTGGCGACAGGGAAGCTATGGCTACACCTTC. Encoded protein: CASSWRQGSYGYTF. The chain recombines TRBV5-4 with TRBJ1-2, with 7 bases matching TRBD1. Per the germline V gene, CDR1 is SGHNT and CDR2 is YYREEE (reference sequence). There are 14 residues in the CDR3. J lost 4 bases, V lost 3 bases, and 6 bases had no gene match. Using reference TRBV5-4 and TRBJ1-2 for the parts outside the CDR3, the full variable domain is ETGVTQSPTHLIKTRGQQVTLRCSSQSGHNTVSWYQQALGQGPQFIFQYYREEENGRGNFPPRFSGLQFPNYSSELNVNALELDDSALYLCASSWRQGSYGYTFGSGTRLTVV.

The chain joins TRBV30 to TRBJ2-7; D not resolved. Germline V gene lookup returns CDR1 GTSNPN and CDR2 SVGIG (reference sequence). The CDR3 is 14 amino acids. V gave up 5 bases and J gave up 0 bases, with 14 bases separating them. The CDR3 region has the DNA TGTGCCTGGGGAACCGGGTCGAGCTCCTACGAGCAGTACTTC. Translated, it gives CAWGTGSSSYEQYF.

About this clone: The CDR3 end shows no conserved phenylalanine or tryptophan, and so a read error is likely. The V gene is TRBV6-5, the J gene TRBJ2-7, with 10 bases fitting TRBD1. Germline V gene sequence: CDR1 MNHEY, CDR2 SVGAGI. Trimming removed 0 bases from V and 4 bases from J; junction bases left unmatched: 0. This CDR3 spans 14 amino acids. The CDR3 DNA is TGTGCCAGCAGTTACTCGGGACAGGGGTACGAGCAGTACCTC. Residues: CASSYSGQGYEQYL.

The chain is built from TRBV6-5 and TRBJ1-2, with TRBD1 as a possible D gene (6 bases). CDR1 MNHEY and CDR2 SVGAGI come from the germline V gene. V shed 5 bases and J shed 6 bases, with 19 bases lying between them. CDR3 length: 15 residues. The CDR3 sequence is CASSPPGGLGHGYTF. The CDR3 bases are TGTGCCAGCAGTCCCCCGGGGGGCTTAGGGCATGGCTACACCTTC.

Written as DNA, the CDR3 is TGTGCCAGCTCACCGGACAGTTGGACTGAAGCTTTCTTT. Translated, it gives CASSPDSWTEAFF. The V call is TRBV18, the J call TRBJ1-1; D possibly corresponds to TRBD1 (6 bases). This CDR3 is built from 13 residues. CDR1 and CDR2 (germline): KGHSH, LQKENI. The germline V and J ends were trimmed by 3 bases and 5 bases, with 10 bases remaining between them. Together with reference TRBV18 and TRBJ1-1, the CDR3 gives the full variable domain: NAGVMQNPRHLVRRRGQEARLRCSPMKGHSHVYWYRQLPEEGLKFMVYLQKENIIDESGMPKERFSAEFPKEGPSILRIQQVVRGDSAAYFCASSPDSWTEAFFGQGTRLTVV.

The CDR3, as DNA: TGCGCCACCGCGACTAGCACAGATACGCAGTATTTT. Translated: CATATSTDTQYF. The V call is TRBV10-2, the J call TRBJ2-3; no clear D gene. The CDR3 runs to 12 residues. Germline V CDR1 and CDR2: WSHSY, SAAADI. The V end was cut by 10 bases, the J end by 0 bases, with 8 bases between.

V and J are TRBV5-4 and TRBJ2-5, with D unresolved. Matching the DNA end better, TRBJ2-7 makes the J call doubtful. Germline V gene lookup returns CDR1 SGHNT and CDR2 YYREEE (reference sequence). The CDR3 is made up of 14 amino acids. The CDR3 sequence is CASSLGGGSYEQYF. In nucleotides, the CDR3 is TGTGCCAGCAGCTTGGGTGGCGGATCCTACGAGCAGTACTTC.

For the CDR3, the DNA is TGTGCCAGCAGTCGGACAGTCTCTGGAAACACCATATATTTT. As protein: CASSRTVSGNTIYF. V is TRBV28 and J is TRBJ1-3; D possibly corresponds to TRBD1 (6 bases). V lost 5 bases, J lost 0 bases, and 8 bases lay in between. The CDR3 runs 14 residues. In germline, CDR1 is MDHEN, CDR2 SYDVKM. The whole variable domain, filled in from reference TRBV28 and TRBJ1-3, reads DVKVTQSSRYLVKRTGEKVFLECVQDMDHENMFWYRQDPGLGLRLIYFSYDVKMKEKGDIPEGYSVSREKKERFSLILESASTNQTSMYLCASSRTVSGNTIYFGEGSWLTVV.

The chain couples TRBV7-9 to TRBJ2-3; D gene ambiguous. Trimming took off 2 bases at V and 5 bases at J, with 2 bases between the two ends. CDR3 length: 11 amino acids. Germline V gives CDR1 SEHNR, CDR2 FQNEAQ (reference sequence). The CDR3 nucleotides are TGTGCCAGCAGCTTACAAGATACGCAGTATTTT. Amino acid sequence: CASSLQDTQYF.

V and J are TRBV28 and TRBJ1-1, with 7 bases that match TRBD1. The V gene end was trimmed by 2 bases and the J gene end by 6 bases; junction bases not matched to a gene: 9. The CDR3 sequence is 15 residues long. Germline lookup yields CDR1 MDHEN and CDR2 SYDVKM. The CDR3 loop is CASSLRSTGVAEAFF. In DNA, the CDR3 is TGTGCCAGCAGTTTAAGAAGTACAGGGGTGGCTGAAGCTTTCTTT.

The chain links TRBV18 to TRBJ1-1, with 7 positions matching TRBD1. CDR1 and CDR2 (germline): KGHSH, LQKENI. The CDR3 spans 12 residues. The V segment lost 8 bases and the J segment 7 bases; nucleotides outside the gene matches: 7. The CDR3 bases are TGTGCCAGCCCAAACGACAGGGATGAAGCTTTCTTT. As protein: CASPNDRDEAFF.

This chain uses TRBV11-2 with TRBJ2-5; 8 nucleotides agree with TRBD2. The germline V gene has CDR1 SGHAT and CDR2 FQNNGV. The CDR3 sequence is 16 residues long. The junction had 11 bases not matched to a gene; V was cut back by 7 bases and J by 1 base. This CDR3 reads CASKQRGHGIQETQYF. DNA for the CDR3: TGTGCCAGCAAGCAGCGGGGGCATGGGATCCAAGAGACCCAGTACTTC. The whole variable domain, filled in from reference TRBV11-2 and TRBJ2-5, reads EAGVAQSPRYKIIEKRQSVAFWCNPISGHATLYWYQQILGQGPKLLIQFQNNGVVDDSQLPKDRFSAERLKGVDSTLKIQPAKLEDSAVYLCASKQRGHGIQETQYFGPGTRLLVL.

The chain is built from TRBV10-3 and TRBJ1-5, with D possibly matching TRBD1 (6 bases). This CDR3 is built from 16 residues. The germline V and J ends were trimmed by 0 bases and 5 bases, with 14 bases remaining between them. In germline, CDR1 is ENHRY, CDR2 SYGVKD. CDR3 in amino acids: CAISESGSGGDQPQHF. The DNA for the CDR3 is TGTGCCATCAGTGAGTCCGGGTCGGGGGGCGATCAGCCCCAGCATTTT.

In nucleotides, the CDR3 is TGTGCCAGCAGCGTAGGAGGGTTGGTGGAGGAAAAACTGTTTTTT. It yields the protein CASSVGGLVEEKLFF. The chain uses TRBV9 and TRBJ1-4, with D unclear. Germline loops: CDR1 SGDLS, CDR2 YYNGEE. The ends were cut back, 0 bases at V and 8 bases at J, with 14 bases in the middle. The CDR3 totals 15 residues.

The chain uses TRBV4-2 and TRBJ2-7; D might be TRBD2 (5 bases). Trimming stripped 4 bases from V and 7 bases from J, with 17 bases between. The CDR3 loop spans 14 amino acids. CDR1 is LGHNA, CDR2 YNFKEQ, per germline. The CDR3 DNA reads TGTGCCAGCAGCCCTACTAGTTTGCCGGGTGAGCAGTACTTC. It specifies CASSPTSLPGEQYF.

This rearrangement joins TRBV2 to TRBJ1-5; 8 bases fit TRBD1. The CDR3 covers 14 residues. V dropped 5 bases and J dropped 3; count of bases not matched to a gene: 3. The germline gives CDR1 SNHLY, CDR2 FYNNEI. The CDR3, as DNA: TGTGCCAGCAGTCCGGGACAGGTCAATCAGCCCCAGCATTTT. Residues: CASSPGQVNQPQHF.

The CDR3 sequence: CASSLAGTALYPTQYF. CDR3 bases: TGTGCCAGCAGCTTGGCCGGGACAGCGCTGTACCCCACCCAGTACTTC. This sequence joins TRBV7-9 and TRBJ2-4; 7 bases are shared with TRBD1. CDR1 SEHNR and CDR2 FQNEAQ come from the germline V gene (reference sequence). The CDR3 is 16 residues long. V lost 3 bases, J lost 13 bases, and 18 bases stayed unmatched.